A selection of T cell receptor beta chains follows, all from one sample in a study of cytomegalovirus exposure and HLA in healthy donors. Profiled with immunoSEQ multiplex PCR; TCRdb holds only in-frame clones, not every one. Of about 110,000 clones in the sample, approximately 89% were seen once. Sequencing was done on a sample of PBMCs. The source of these receptors is a woman aged 18-29 years in good health and CMV-seronegative. CDR3s include the opening cysteine and the closing phenylalanine or tryptophan. A D gene is named only where the DNA matches it firmly. Rows give clone size only sometimes, using once, few, many, or a class for an expanded clone.

V gene: TRBV5-4
clone size: .
J gene: TRBJ1-2
D gene: TRBD1
CDR3 protein: CASSFTDRGDYGYTF
CDR3 DNA: TGTGCCAGCAGCTTTACCGACAGGGGAGACTATGGCTACACCTTC

V gene: TRBV5-4
clone size: .
J gene: TRBJ2-3
D gene: .
CDR3 protein: CASSLSRGTDTQYF
CDR3 DNA: TGTGCCAGCAGCTTGTCTCGAGGCACAGATACGCAGTATTTT

V gene: TRBV11-2
clone size: .
J gene: TRBJ2-5
D gene: TRBD2
CDR3 protein: CASSLASGRVETQYF
CDR3 DNA: TGTGCCAGCAGCTTAGCAAGCGGGAGAGTGGAGACCCAGTACTTC

V gene: TRBV9
clone size: .
J gene: TRBJ2-1
D gene: TRBD1
CDR3 protein: CASSFWTGNNEQFF
CDR3 DNA: TGTGCCAGCAGCTTCTGGACAGGGAACAATGAGCAGTTCTTC

V gene: TRBV27
clone size: .
J gene: TRBJ2-7
D gene: TRBD1
CDR3 protein: CASSPTGDRYPYEQYF
CDR3 DNA: TGTGCCAGCAGTCCGACAGGGGATCGGTACCCCTACGAGCAGTACTTC

V gene: TRBV4-3
clone size: .
J gene: TRBJ1-5
D gene: .
CDR3 protein: CASSQVPGVSQPQHF
CDR3 DNA: TGCGCCAGCAGCCAAGTGCCAGGGGTTAGTCAGCCCCAGCATTTT

V gene: TRBV9
clone size: .
J gene: TRBJ2-7
D gene: .
CDR3 protein: CASSAGGADYSYEQYF
CDR3 DNA: TGTGCCAGCAGCGCTGGGGGGGCCGATTATTCCTACGAGCAGTACTTC

V gene: TRBV28
clone size: few
J gene: TRBJ1-1
D gene: TRBD1
CDR3 protein: CASSSRGQTEAFF
CDR3 DNA: TGTGCCAGCAGTTCCAGGGGGCAAACTGAAGCTTTCTTT

V gene: TRBV7-3
clone size: .
J gene: TRBJ2-1
D gene: .
CDR3 protein: CASSLMQGVNEQFF
CDR3 DNA: TGTGCCAGCAGCTTAATGCAGGGTGTAAATGAGCAGTTCTTC

V gene: TRBV9
clone size: .
J gene: TRBJ1-6
D gene: TRBD1
CDR3 protein: CASSAVGQGNSPLHF
CDR3 DNA: TGTGCCAGCAGCGCAGTGGGACAGGGGAATTCACCCCTCCACTTT

V gene: TRBV4-1
clone size: .
J gene: TRBJ2-3
D gene: .
CDR3 protein: CASSQDGRRGTDTQYF
CDR3 DNA: TGCGCCAGCAGCCAAGACGGACGCAGGGGCACAGATACGCAGTATTTT

V gene: TRBV14
clone size: .
J gene: TRBJ1-1
D gene: TRBD1
CDR3 protein: CASSQDWGTGYTEAFF
CDR3 DNA: TGTGCCAGCAGCCAAGACTGGGGGACAGGGTACACTGAAGCTTTCTTT

V gene: TRBV4-2
clone size: .
J gene: TRBJ2-7
D gene: TRBD2
CDR3 protein: CASSRAGEYSYEQYF
CDR3 DNA: TGTGCCAGCAGCCGAGCGGGGGAGTACTCCTACGAGCAGTACTTC

V gene: TRBV18
clone size: once
J gene: TRBJ2-1
D gene: .
CDR3 protein: CASSPRTGYNEQFF
CDR3 DNA: TGTGCCAGCTCACCAAGGACGGGGTACAATGAGCAGTTCTTC

V gene: TRBV28
clone size: .
J gene: TRBJ1-4
D gene: TRBD1
CDR3 protein: CASSVPGGGGEKLFF
CDR3 DNA: TGTGCCAGCAGTGTTCCAGGGGGAGGAGGTGAAAAACTGTTTTTT

V gene: TRBV29-1
clone size: .
J gene: TRBJ1-3
D gene: TRBD1
CDR3 protein: CSVTGGSGNTIYF
CDR3 DNA: TGCAGCGTTACAGGGGGCTCTGGAAACACCATATATTTT

V gene: TRBV5-6
clone size: once
J gene: TRBJ1-2
D gene: TRBD1
CDR3 protein: CASSLALRQGNYGYTF
CDR3 DNA: TGTGCCAGCAGCTTGGCCCTAAGACAGGGGAACTATGGCTACACCTTC

V gene: TRBV5-1
clone size: .
J gene: TRBJ1-2
D gene: TRBD1
CDR3 protein: CASSPGTGEGYTF
CDR3 DNA: TGCGCCAGCAGCCCGGGGACAGGGGAGGGCTACACCTTC

V gene: TRBV5-4
clone size: .
J gene: TRBJ1-2
D gene: TRBD1
CDR3 protein: CASSSAGGAHYGYTF
CDR3 DNA: TGTGCCAGCAGCTCCGCAGGGGGCGCTCACTATGGCTACACCTTC

V gene: TRBV6-1
clone size: .
J gene: TRBJ1-1
D gene: TRBD1
CDR3 protein: CASSRDRLNTEAFF
CDR3 DNA: TGTGCCAGCAGCCGGGACAGATTGAACACTGAAGCTTTCTTT